The clone carrying this T cell receptor (beta chain) showed up just a few times. The antigen remains unidentified. The data derive from a study of cytomegalovirus exposure and HLA in healthy donors. The study's findings and limits: Common viral pathogens (according to a later analysis) appeared linked to several of the most significant clusters. Per a prior analysis, the majority of TCR beta V segments were productive roughly 90% or roughly 30% of the time.

From germline, CDR1 is SGHTA and CDR2 FQGTGA. Deletions cut 2 bases from V and 0 bases from J, with 5 bases between. The length of the CDR3 is 15 residues. Vbeta (60) and Jbeta (13) primers were used in the PCR. Original processing methods: Later analysis identified 80 million to 85 million unique TCR beta chains, approximately 10 million shared. Profiled with immunoSEQ multiplex PCR; TCRdb holds only in-frame clones, not every one. For V, J and clone size, that table is used; D and trimming come from the DNA. This sample has about 180,000 clones, with around 80% found just once. Specimen: PBMCs. The chain links TRBV7-3 to TRBJ2-6; D call uncertain. This receptor was taken from a woman aged 25 to 39 in good health and CMV-seronegative. For the CDR3, the DNA is TGTGCCAGCAGCTTAGGGCTCTCTGGGGCCAACGTCCTGACTTTC. Protein: CASSLGLSGANVLTF.